This T cell receptor beta chain emerged from a study of human T cells and chemical hapten exposure. Study summary: The sensitizer, 2% DPC, was used on around 2 cm by around 2 cm of upper inner arm skin.

The CDR3 is 15 amino acids. Germline V gene data show CDR1 as DFQATT and CDR2 as SNEGSKA (reference sequence). V was pared by 2 bases and J by 4 bases, with 5 bases of the junction left unmatched. The time point here: pre-sensitization, week 0. Treatment noted: therapeutic diphenylcyclopropenone sensitization with weekly scalp DPC. Using its own MiXCR run on the RACE reads, TCRdb lists one record per CDR3 protein. Among some 200,000 distinct CDR3 sequences listed, around 30% were seen once. This material consisted of whole blood, taken in connection with sensitization to the hapten diphenylcyclopropenone (DPC). This sequence originates from a woman in her 30s with alopecia areata. Some clones in this sample may be carry-over from other donors' samples. J is TRBJ2-2 and V is TRBV20-1; 9 positions agree with TRBD2. The CDR3: CSARKPSGATGELFF. The CDR3 nucleotides are TGCAGTGCTAGAAAGCCTAGCGGGGCCACCGGGGAGCTGTTTTTT.